This entry lists 26 T cell receptor beta chains sequenced from one sample in a study of OX40 agonist ivuxolimab in advanced cancers. Clones were read by immunoSEQ multiplex PCR, and TCRdb kept only the in-frame ones, dropping some. The sample records around 64,000 clones, 70% to 90% being singletons. Sequenced material: CD4+ or CD8+ T cells sorted from blood, taken in a trial of the OX40 agonist ivuxolimab. All receptors derive from an adult with an advanced solid tumor such as melanoma, head and neck, liver or kidney cancer.

The chain uses TRBV9 and TRBJ1-5; 7 bases map to TRBD1. V lost 2 bases and J lost 0; bases outside the gene matches: 8. There are 17 residues in the CDR3. Germline V gene sequence: CDR1 SGDLS, CDR2 YYNGEE. CDR3 nucleotides: TGTGCCAGCAGCGTGAGACAGGGAGGGGGTAGCAATCAGCCCCAGCATTTT. As protein: CASSVRQGGGSNQPQHF.

This chain joins TRBV11-3 and TRBJ2-2; D perhaps matches TRBD2 (6 bases). The V end was cut by 3 bases, the J end by 5 bases, with 19 bases between. Germline lookup yields CDR1 SGHNT and CDR2 YENEEA. CDR3 length: 17 amino acids. The CDR3 spells CASSLRVSPSGTGELFF. The CDR3 nucleotides read TGTGCCAGCAGCTTGCGAGTCAGTCCCAGCGGGACCGGGGAGCTGTTTTTT.

V gene TRBV9 combines with J gene TRBJ1-4, with D possibly TRBD1 on 6 matching bases. V lost 0 bases to trimming and J lost 7 bases, with 13 bases between them. The CDR3 has 15 residues. CDR1 SGDLS and CDR2 YYNGEE come from the germline V gene. The CDR3 DNA reads as TGTGCCAGCAGCGTAGGAGGGGGGATAGGTGAAAAACTGTTTTTT. Amino acids: CASSVGGGIGEKLFF. Full variable domain (missing parts from reference TRBV9 and TRBJ1-4): DSGVTQTPKHLITATGQRVTLRCSPRSGDLSVYWYQQSLDQGLQFLIQYYNGEERAKGNILERFSAQQFPDLHSELNLSSLELGDSALYFCASSVGGGIGEKLFFGSGTQLSVL.

The chain combines TRBV11-2 with TRBJ2-2, with TRBD2 identical over 8 bases. The V gene end was trimmed by 1 base and the J gene end by 4 bases; junction bases not matched to a gene: 11. The CDR3 spans 18 residues. The germline V gene encodes CDR1 SGHAT and CDR2 FQNNGV. CDR3 loop: CASSLGRGTSRRTGELFF. The CDR3 DNA reads as TGTGCCAGCAGCTTAGGGCGGGGGACTAGTAGGCGCACCGGGGAGCTGTTTTTT.

This chain links TRBV7-3 with TRBJ2-2; 7 bases fit TRBD1. Trimming at V came to 7 bases and at J to 4 bases, leaving 9 bases not matched to a gene. Germline CDR1 and CDR2: SGHTA and FQGTGA. This CDR3 contains 15 residues. The DNA for the CDR3 is TGTGCCAGCACTAACGACAGGGCGAGCACCGGGGAGCTGTTTTTT. Its protein product is CASTNDRASTGELFF.

The gene calls are TRBV12-5 and TRBJ2-7, with D tentatively TRBD2 (7 bases). The CDR3 is made up of 18 amino acids. Trimming shortened V by 1 base and J by 1 base, and 20 bases separated the two germline ends. CDR1 is LGHNT and CDR2 is FRNRAP in the germline V gene. CDR3 sequence reads: CASGLAPWGGRESYEQYF. DNA of the CDR3: TGTGCTAGTGGTTTGGCCCCATGGGGGGGGCGGGAGTCCTACGAGCAGTACTTC.

The V and J genes are TRBV18 and TRBJ2-1; 7 bases are a match to TRBD1. Germline CDR1 is KGHSH and CDR2 is LQKENI. The CDR3 is 15 residues long. Trimming took 2 bases from V and 5 from J; bases not matched to a gene: 6. CDR3 sequence: CASSPSQGQNNEQFF. In DNA form, the CDR3 reads TGTGCCAGCTCACCATCGCAGGGACAGAACAATGAGCAGTTCTTC.

The V gene is TRBV27, the J gene TRBJ1-5; D ambiguous. CDR3 size: 15 residues. Per the germline V gene, CDR1 is MNHEY and CDR2 is SMNVEV (reference sequence). Between the trimmed V and J ends, which lost 2 bases and 2 bases, there was a span of 10 bases. CDR3 nucleotide sequence: TGTGCCAGCAGTTTAGTCAGCCAGCGCAATCAGCCCCAGCATTTT. Its translation is CASSLVSQRNQPQHF.

The CDR3 nucleotides read TGCAGCGTTGAAGATCCGGGACTAGCGGGACTTCCCCCCTACGAGCAGTACTTC. Its translation: CSVEDPGLAGLPPYEQYF. V gene TRBV29-1 combines with J gene TRBJ2-7; 13 bases align to TRBD2. Germline loops: CDR1 SQVTM, CDR2 ANQGSEA. This CDR3 is built from 18 residues. After removal of 0 bases from V and 2 bases from J, the junction contained 10 bases not matched to a gene.

The V call is TRBV7-2, the J call TRBJ1-1, with 10 bases identical to TRBD1. There are 14 residues in the CDR3. Germline V gives CDR1 SGHTA, CDR2 FQGNSA. The ends lost 1 base at V and 5 bases at J; junction bases unmatched: 1. CDR3 in amino acids: CASSLEGQGTEAFF. CDR3 in DNA: TGTGCCAGCAGCTTAGAGGGACAGGGGACTGAAGCTTTCTTT.

This clone was seen just once. The chain combines TRBV7-2 with TRBJ2-3; 9 bases line up with TRBD2. Germline assignment: CDR1 SGHTA and CDR2 FQGNSA. The junction had 13 bases not matched to a gene; V was cut back by 1 base and J by 2 bases. The CDR3 runs to 19 residues. The CDR3 region has the DNA TGTGCCAGCAGCTTAGTCCCAGCGGGAGGTGGTGGGGTCACAGATACGCAGTATTTT. Encoded protein: CASSLVPAGGGGVTDTQYF.

The V call is TRBV19, the J call TRBJ2-7; 7 bases are a match to TRBD1. The V gene's germline CDR1 is LNHDA and CDR2 SQIVND (reference sequence). V shed 7 bases and J 0 bases; nucleotides not matched to a gene: 9. The CDR3 sequence is 15 residues long. Written as DNA, the CDR3 is TGTGCCAGTACCCCCGGACAGGCGAGCTCCTACGAGCAGTACTTC. Protein product: CASTPGQASSYEQYF.

This chain links TRBV6-5 with TRBJ2-7; D call uncertain. The V gene lost 0 bases and the J gene lost 0 bases, with 3 bases spanning the gap. Germline CDR1 is MNHEY and CDR2 is SVGAGI. The CDR3 covers 13 residues. The DNA of the CDR3 is TGTGCCAGCAGTTACTCCAGCTCCTACGAGCAGTACTTC. The encoded protein is CASSYSSSYEQYF.

The sample holds a few counts of this clone. This chain uses TRBV7-8 with TRBJ1-5; D not resolved. This CDR3 is 13 amino acids long. Germline V gene lookup returns CDR1 SGHVS and CDR2 FQNEAQ. With 4 bases removed from V and 2 bases from J, the gap between germline ends came to 6 bases. This CDR3 reads CASSYLGNQPQHF. The CDR3 DNA sequence: TGTGCCAGCAGCTATCTTGGCAATCAGCCCCAGCATTTT.

Only one count was recorded for this clone. The J gene is TRBJ2-1, the V gene TRBV5-1, with a tentative D call TRBD1 (6 bases). The CDR3 is made up of 15 amino acids. Germline V gene data show CDR1 as SGHRS and CDR2 as YFSETQ. The V gene lost 5 bases and the J gene lost 8 bases, with 20 bases spanning the gap. CDR3 residues: CASSYRDQGRDEQFF. CDR3 sequence (DNA): TGCGCCAGCAGTTACCGGGATCAGGGGAGAGATGAGCAGTTCTTC.

This clone was seen a few times. V is TRBV5-1 and J is TRBJ2-1; D perhaps matches TRBD2 (6 bases). CDR1 SGHRS and CDR2 YFSETQ come from the germline V gene. This CDR3 spans 15 amino acids. Between the trimmed V and J ends, which lost 4 bases and 9 bases, there was a span of 20 bases. The CDR3 coding sequence is TGCGCCAGCAGCGAGCGGCGGGATGGCCGCGGTGAGCAGTTCTTC. Protein sequence: CASSERRDGRGEQFF. Full variable domain (remainder filled in from reference TRBV5-1 and TRBJ2-1): KAGVTQTPRYLIKTRGQQVTLSCSPISGHRSVSWYQQTPGQGLQFLFEYFSETQRNKGNFPGRFSGRQFSNSRSEMNVSTLELGDSALYLCASSERRDGRGEQFFGPGTRLTVL.

The chain is built from TRBV7-2 and TRBJ2-4; D remains unclear. V was trimmed by 2 bases and J by 0 bases, leaving 11 bases between them. This CDR3 is 16 amino acids long. Germline CDR1 reads SGHTA; CDR2 reads FQGNSA. The CDR3 bases are TGTGCCAGCAGCTTATCTGGCGTACTAGCCAAAAACATTCAGTACTTC. This sequence encodes CASSLSGVLAKNIQYF.

V is TRBV5-1 and J is TRBJ2-7; weak D call: TRBD1 (6 bases). Germline V gene sequence: CDR1 SGHRS, CDR2 YFSETQ. The CDR3 is 13 amino acids. Trimming pared 4 bases from V and 1 base from J, leaving 9 bases between. The CDR3 loop is CASSVGASYEQYF. The CDR3 region has the DNA TGCGCCAGCAGCGTGGGGGCGTCCTACGAGCAGTACTTC.

The chain carries TRBV6-1 and TRBJ2-2; tentatively, D is TRBD1 (6 bases). This CDR3 region has 15 residues. V dropped 1 base and J dropped 7 bases, with 13 bases sitting between them. The V gene's germline CDR1 is MNHNS and CDR2 SASEGT. CDR3 in DNA: TGTGCCAGCAGTGAAGGGCAGGGGTACAACGGGGAGCTGTTTTTT. It codes for CASSEGQGYNGELFF.

This sequence joins TRBV5-1 and TRBJ1-3; D is ambiguous. V dropped 0 bases and J dropped 0 bases, with 10 bases sitting between them. The germline V gene has CDR1 SGHRS and CDR2 YFSETQ. The CDR3 contains 16 residues. The CDR3 DNA reads as TGCGCCAGCAGCTTGGATGGGTCTTCCTCTGGAAACACCATATATTTT. It codes for CASSLDGSSSGNTIYF.

This chain uses TRBV4-3 with TRBJ1-2, with 9 bases fitting TRBD1. From germline, CDR1 is LGHNA and CDR2 YSLEER. The CDR3 sequence is 16 residues long. V lost 0 bases, J lost 8 bases, and 10 bases stayed unmatched. The DNA for the CDR3 is TGCGCCAGCAGCCAAGATTTTGGGGACAGGGTTATGGGCTACACCTTC. Amino acid sequence: CASSQDFGDRVMGYTF.

The chain recombines TRBV27 with TRBJ1-1; D gene uncertain. The germline V gene has CDR1 MNHEY and CDR2 SMNVEV (reference sequence). The V end lost 3 bases, the J end lost 1 base, and 9 bases lay between the germline ends. The CDR3 length is 14 residues. CDR3 bases: TGTGCCAGCAGTTTTCAGGCGGAGAACACTGAAGCTTTCTTT. Translation: CASSFQAENTEAFF.

CDR3: CASTRTGGASEKLFF. The DNA of the CDR3 is TGTGCCAGCACCCGAACGGGGGGCGCGTCCGAAAAACTGTTTTTT. The chain recombines TRBV7-9 with TRBJ1-4; a weak D match, TRBD1 (6 bases). The CDR3 has 15 amino acids. CDR1 and CDR2 (germline): SEHNR, FQNEAQ (reference sequence). The ends were cut back, 7 bases at V and 8 bases at J, with 20 bases in the middle.

The CDR3 DNA sequence: TGTGCCAGCAGCCCTCGGGCAGGGGTTCGGGGCTACACCTTC. Translated, it gives CASSPRAGVRGYTF. This chain links TRBV5-4 with TRBJ1-2, with a possible D match to TRBD1 (6 bases). The germline V gene encodes CDR1 SGHNT and CDR2 YYREEE (reference sequence). V lost 4 bases, J lost 8 bases, and 18 bases lay in between. The CDR3 contains 14 residues.

The sample holds a few counts of this clone. This chain connects TRBV30 to TRBJ1-1, with D possibly matching TRBD1 (6 bases). The germline gives CDR1 GTSNPN, CDR2 SVGIG (reference sequence). V lost 3 bases to trimming and J lost 4 bases, with 21 bases between them. The CDR3 totals 16 residues. In nucleotides, the CDR3 is TGTGCCTGGAGCCTTTGGGGCAGGGGAGAGTTCACTGAAGCTTTCTTT. Its translation: CAWSLWGRGEFTEAFF.

The chain recombines TRBV9 with TRBJ2-2; D is unclear. The V gene lost 5 bases and the J gene lost 4 bases, with 6 bases spanning the gap. This CDR3 is built from 12 residues. The V gene's germline CDR1 is SGDLS and CDR2 YYNGEE. The DNA of the CDR3 is TGTGCCAGCAGTCGGAGCACCGGGGAGCTGTTTTTT. Amino acid sequence: CASSRSTGELFF.